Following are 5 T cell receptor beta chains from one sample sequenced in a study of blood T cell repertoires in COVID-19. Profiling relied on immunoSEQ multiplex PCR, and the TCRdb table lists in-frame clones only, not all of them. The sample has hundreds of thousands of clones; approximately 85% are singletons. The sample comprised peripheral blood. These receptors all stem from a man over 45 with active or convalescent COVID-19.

This CDR3 is CASSLDGMNTEAFF. CDR3 in DNA: TGTGCCAGCAGCTTGGACGGGATGAACACTGAAGCTTTCTTT. This chain joins TRBV5-4 and TRBJ1-1; no firm D call. The CDR3 is 14 residues long. Looked up from germline, CDR1 is SGHNT and CDR2 is YYREEE (reference sequence). The V end lost 0 bases, the J end lost 0 bases, and 6 bases lay between the germline ends.

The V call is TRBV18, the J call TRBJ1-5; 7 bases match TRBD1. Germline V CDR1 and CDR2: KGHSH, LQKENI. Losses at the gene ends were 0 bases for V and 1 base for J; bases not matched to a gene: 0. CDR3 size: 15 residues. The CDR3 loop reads CASSPPGQSNQPQHF. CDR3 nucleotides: TGTGCCAGCTCACCACCGGGACAGAGCAATCAGCCCCAGCATTTT.

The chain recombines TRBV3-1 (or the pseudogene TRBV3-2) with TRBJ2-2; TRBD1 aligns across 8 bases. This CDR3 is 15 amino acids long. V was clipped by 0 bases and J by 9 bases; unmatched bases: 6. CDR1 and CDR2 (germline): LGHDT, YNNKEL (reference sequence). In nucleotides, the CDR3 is TGTGCCAGCAGCCAAGATCAGGGGGCGGTAAGGGAGCTGTTTTTT. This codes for CASSQDQGAVRELFF.

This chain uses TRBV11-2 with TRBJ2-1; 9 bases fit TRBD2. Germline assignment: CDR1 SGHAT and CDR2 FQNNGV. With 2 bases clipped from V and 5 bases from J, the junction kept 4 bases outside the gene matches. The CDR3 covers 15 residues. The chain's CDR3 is CASSLSTSGNNEQFF. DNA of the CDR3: TGTGCCAGCAGCTTATCGACTAGCGGAAACAATGAGCAGTTCTTC.

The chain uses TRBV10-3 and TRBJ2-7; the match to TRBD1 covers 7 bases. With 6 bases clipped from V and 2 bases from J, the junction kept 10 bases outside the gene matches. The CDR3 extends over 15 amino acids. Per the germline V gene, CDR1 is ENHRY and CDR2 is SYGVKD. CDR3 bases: TGTGCCATCAGCCTGACAGGGCAAGGCGCCTACGAGCAGTACTTC. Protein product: CAISLTGQGAYEQYF.